The rows below give T cell receptor beta chains drawn from one sample of a study of blood T cell repertoires in COVID-19. The method was immunoSEQ multiplex PCR; TCRdb's version includes in-frame clones alone and lacks a portion of them. The sample has 220,000 or so clones; roughly 80% are singletons. The material sequenced was peripheral blood. These receptors were obtained from an elderly woman with COVID-19, enrolled during active disease. Both conserved end residues are part of each CDR3. D genes are given only for firm matches. A row's size may be missing; if present it is once, few, many or a size class.

CDR3: CASSLLLPGQGNTGELFF; DNA: TGTGCCAGCTCACTTCTTCTCCCGGGACAGGGAAACACCGGGGAGCTGTTTTTT; V: TRBV18; D: TRBD1; J: TRBJ2-2; size: NA
CDR3: CASSFFDGVNTEAFF; DNA: TGTGCCAGCAGCTTTTTTGATGGAGTGAACACTGAAGCTTTCTTT; V: TRBV7-9; D: NA; J: TRBJ1-1; size: NA
CDR3: CASSPWGTGDNQPQHF; DNA: TGTGCCAGTAGTCCTTGGGGTACAGGGGACAATCAGCCCCAGCATTTT; V: TRBV19; D: TRBD1; J: TRBJ1-5; size: NA
CDR3: CASTTSRGGGYGYTF; DNA: TGTGCCAGCACCACTAGTCGTGGGGGGGGATATGGCTACACCTTC; V: TRBV6-6; D: NA; J: TRBJ1-2; size: NA
CDR3: CATSRDNTRRETQYF; DNA: TGTGCCACCAGCAGAGATAATACTAGGCGAGAGACCCAGTACTTC; V: TRBV15; D: NA; J: TRBJ2-5; size: NA
CDR3: CASSHPNRGSYNSPLHF; DNA: TGCGCCAGCAGCCACCCAAATAGGGGGAGTTATAATTCACCCCTCCACTTT; V: TRBV4-1; D: NA; J: TRBJ1-6; size: NA
CDR3: CATTRGNTEAFF; DNA: TGTGCCACCACCCGGGGGAACACTGAAGCTTTCTTT; V: TRBV10-3; D: NA; J: TRBJ1-1; size: NA
CDR3: CASSQAGGSNQPQHF; DNA: TGTGCCAGCAGCCAAGCCGGGGGGAGCAATCAGCCCCAGCATTTT; V: TRBV3-1/TRBV3-2; D: NA; J: TRBJ1-5; size: NA
CDR3: CASTPQDRGPSEQYF; DNA: TGTGCCAGCACCCCTCAGGACAGGGGGCCCTCCGAGCAGTACTTC; V: TRBV6-5; D: TRBD1; J: TRBJ2-7; size: NA
CDR3: CASSQSRLADSYNEQFF; DNA: TGCGCCAGCAGCCAATCTAGACTAGCGGATTCCTACAATGAGCAGTTCTTC; V: TRBV4-1; D: TRBD2; J: TRBJ2-1; size: NA
CDR3: CASSFGTIQKTFF; DNA: TGCGCCAGCAGCTTTGGGACAATTCAGAAGACTTTCTTT; V: TRBV5-1; D: NA; J: TRBJ1-1; size: NA
CDR3: CASSQRGPNQPQHF; DNA: TGTGCCAGCAGCCAAAGGGGGCCGAATCAGCCCCAGCATTTT; V: TRBV3-1/TRBV3-2; D: TRBD1; J: TRBJ1-5; size: NA
CDR3: CASSYGKGGTDTQYF; DNA: TGTGCCAGCAGTTACGGGAAAGGGGGCACAGATACGCAGTATTTT; V: TRBV6-5; D: NA; J: TRBJ2-3; size: NA
CDR3: CASSYLAPQGRTEAFF; DNA: TGTGCCAGCAGTTACCTCGCTCCACAGGGACGGACTGAAGCTTTCTTT; V: TRBV6-5; D: NA; J: TRBJ1-1; size: NA
CDR3: CASSSSGQSLSAAFF; DNA: TGTGCCAGCAGCTCCTCGGGACAGTCTCTTTCGGCGGCTTTCTTT; V: TRBV5-4; D: TRBD1; J: TRBJ1-1; size: NA
CDR3: CASSEEAGGTNEKLFF; DNA: TGTGCCAGCAGTGAGGAAGCAGGGGGGACTAATGAAAAACTGTTTTTT; V: TRBV2; D: TRBD1; J: TRBJ1-4; size: once
CDR3: CASSLGLVNEQFF; DNA: TGTGCCAGCAGCTTAGGACTAGTCAATGAGCAGTTCTTC; V: TRBV7-2; D: NA; J: TRBJ2-1; size: NA
CDR3: CASSSLSVGTGFGQETQYF; DNA: TGTGCCAGCTCATCGCTTTCAGTCGGGACAGGGTTCGGCCAAGAGACCCAGTACTTC; V: TRBV18; D: TRBD1; J: TRBJ2-5; size: NA
CDR3: CASSLTPQYTEAFF; DNA: TGTGCCAGCAGTCTTACCCCTCAGTACACTGAAGCTTTCTTT; V: TRBV28; D: NA; J: TRBJ1-1; size: NA
CDR3: CASSIVEGLRTGELFF; DNA: TGTGCCAGTAGTATAGTAGAGGGACTCAGGACCGGGGAGCTGTTTTTT; V: TRBV19; D: NA; J: TRBJ2-2; size: NA
CDR3: CASSYEEQSNQPQHF; DNA: TGCGCCAGCAGTTACGAAGAACAGAGCAATCAGCCCCAGCATTTT; V: TRBV5-1; D: NA; J: TRBJ1-5; size: few
CDR3: CASSRQGSYGNTIYF; DNA: TGTGCCAGCAGTCGACAGGGGTCGTATGGAAACACCATATATTTT; V: TRBV6-5; D: TRBD1; J: TRBJ1-3; size: NA
CDR3: CASRGPRGGYTF; DNA: TGTGCCAGCAGGGGCCCCAGGGGTGGCTACACCTTC; V: TRBV9; D: NA; J: TRBJ1-2; size: NA
CDR3: CASSQPPRTSVGTGELFF; DNA: TGCGCCAGCAGCCAACCCCCCCGGACTAGCGTTGGCACCGGGGAGCTGTTTTTT; V: TRBV4-1; D: TRBD2; J: TRBJ2-2; size: NA
CDR3: CASTSLGGETQYF; DNA: TGTGCCAGTACCTCTCTGGGGGGAGAGACCCAGTACTTC; V: TRBV19; D: NA; J: TRBJ2-5; size: NA
CDR3: CASSRTGGAGPLHF; DNA: TGTGCCAGCAGTCGGACAGGGGGTGCGGGCCCCCTCCACTTT; V: TRBV27; D: TRBD1; J: TRBJ1-6; size: NA
CDR3: CASSLGQGLVLAEAFF; DNA: TGTGCCAGCAGCTTAGGACAGGGGTTGGTATTGGCTGAAGCTTTCTTT; V: TRBV7-9; D: TRBD1; J: TRBJ1-1; size: NA
CDR3: CASSDIGGVEDTQYF; DNA: TGTGCCAGCAGTGATATTGGAGGGGTCGAAGATACGCAGTATTTT; V: TRBV25-1; D: NA; J: TRBJ2-3; size: NA
CDR3: CASWSGRGTDTQYF; DNA: TGTGCCAGCTGGAGCGGGAGGGGCACAGATACGCAGTATTTT; V: TRBV28; D: TRBD2; J: TRBJ2-3; size: NA
CDR3: CATSALGGDTQYF; DNA: TGTGCCACCAGTGCGTTGGGGGGGGATACGCAGTATTTT; V: TRBV24-1; D: TRBD2; J: TRBJ2-3; size: NA
CDR3: CASSATGTNYGYTF; DNA: TGTGCCAGCTCAGCGACGGGTACTAACTATGGCTACACCTTC; V: TRBV18; D: NA; J: TRBJ1-2; size: NA
CDR3: CASSFAGVLETQYF; DNA: TGTGCCAGCAGCTTCGCGGGAGTATTAGAGACCCAGTACTTC; V: TRBV7-9; D: TRBD2; J: TRBJ2-5; size: NA
CDR3: CASSFPGQDSYNEQFF; DNA: TGTGCCAGCAGCTTCCCTGGACAGGACTCCTACAATGAGCAGTTCTTC; V: TRBV7-2; D: TRBD1; J: TRBJ2-1; size: NA
CDR3: CASREAGELFF; DNA: TGTGCCAGCAGGGAGGCCGGGGAGCTGTTTTTT; V: TRBV25-1; D: NA; J: TRBJ2-2; size: NA
CDR3: CASSLLENTEAFF; DNA: TGTGCCAGCAGCCTACTAGAGAACACTGAAGCTTTCTTT; V: TRBV7-9; D: NA; J: TRBJ1-1; size: once
CDR3: CASSQDYYPSSGNTIYF; DNA: TGTGCCAGCAGCCAAGATTATTACCCGAGCTCTGGAAACACCATATATTTT; V: TRBV3-1/TRBV3-2; D: NA; J: TRBJ1-3; size: few
CDR3: CATSDLRGYEQFF; DNA: TGTGCCACCAGTGATCTTCGGGGATATGAGCAGTTCTTC; V: TRBV24-1; D: NA; J: TRBJ2-1; size: NA
CDR3: CASSPVTPGSRNTIYF; DNA: TGTGCCAGCAGCCCCGTGACCCCAGGGTCGAGAAACACCATATATTTT; V: TRBV11-2; D: NA; J: TRBJ1-3; size: NA